Following are 23 T cell receptor beta chains from one sample sequenced in a study of blood T cells in healthy people across ages. Sample-barcoded 5' priming and a J-beta primer mix drove a second PCR of about 6 to 12 cycles. TCRdb called the 5' RACE reads again in MiXCR, with one record for every CDR3 protein. The sample lists approximately 1.5 million distinct CDR3 sequences; 40% to 45% were seen once. The sequenced sample consisted of blood. The origin of the receptors is a woman younger than 30 in good health.

This clonotype was counted at least ten times. This chain connects TRBV29-1 to TRBJ1-2; 7 bases match TRBD1. The germline V gene encodes CDR1 SQVTM and CDR2 ANQGSEA. The CDR3 extends over 13 amino acids. V trimming: 5 bases; J trimming: 0 bases; junction bases outside the gene matches: 3. The CDR3: CSVRQGSNYGYTF. For the CDR3, the DNA is TGCAGCGTTAGACAGGGATCTAACTATGGCTACACCTTC.

This clonotype has more than one count but fewer than ten. The chain recombines TRBV6-2 or TRBV6-3 with TRBJ2-5, with TRBD2 identical over 8 bases. Germline V gives CDR1 MNHEY, CDR2 SVGEGT. The CDR3 consists of 16 residues. J lost 11 bases, V lost 0 bases, and 14 bases had no gene match. CDR3 sequence: CASSYSSGGLSAEQYF. The CDR3 region has the DNA TGTGCCAGCAGTTACTCTTCGGGAGGGTTAAGTGCGGAGCAGTACTTC.

This chain joins TRBV20-1 and TRBJ2-2, with 13 bases lining up with TRBD2. Germline CDR1 and CDR2: DFQATT and SNEGSKA (reference sequence). The CDR3 sequence is 20 residues long. The junction had 11 bases not matched to a gene; V was cut back by 1 base and J by 0 bases. The CDR3 DNA is TGCAGTGCTAGAGGAGGGTCGGGACTAGCGGGACCTCCGAACACCGGGGAGCTGTTTTTT. It is translated as CSARGGSGLAGPPNTGELFF.

The table lists this clonotype with a few counts. CDR3 amino acids: CASSRTDRGYKDGYTF. The CDR3 DNA reads as TGTGCCAGCAGTCGGACGGACAGGGGTTATAAGGATGGCTACACCTTC. The chain recombines TRBV6-5 with TRBJ1-2, with 9 bases identical to TRBD1. Germline CDR1 reads MNHEY; CDR2 reads SVGAGI. The CDR3 runs 16 residues. Unmatched junction bases numbered 13, after V lost 5 bases and J lost 6 bases.

This clonotype was detected only a few times. The chain has TRBV6-5 and TRBJ1-1; the D gene is possibly TRBD1 (5 bases). Per germline, CDR1 MNHEY and CDR2 SVGAGI. This CDR3 spans 14 amino acids. The V end lost 7 bases, the J end lost 4 bases, and 16 bases lay between the germline ends. Here the CDR3 DNA reads TGTGCCAGCACCAACCGAGGGGTGTTCACTGAAGCTTTCTTT. Its translation: CASTNRGVFTEAFF.

The gene calls are TRBV27 and TRBJ1-5; tentative D call: TRBD1 (6 bases). Between the trimmed V and J ends, which lost 5 bases and 7 bases, there was a span of 18 bases. Germline V gives CDR1 MNHEY, CDR2 SMNVEV (reference sequence). This CDR3 is 15 amino acids long. CDR3 sequence: CASSPNYREKQPQHF. The DNA for the CDR3 is TGTGCCAGCAGTCCCAATTACAGGGAGAAGCAGCCCCAGCATTTT.

J is TRBJ2-7 and V is TRBV20-1; D is unresolved. The CDR3 is 14 residues long. V lost 2 bases, J lost 7 bases, and 18 bases lay in between. CDR1 and CDR2 (germline): DFQATT, SNEGSKA (reference sequence). The CDR3 loop reads CSARPSGRLNEQYF. In DNA form, the CDR3 reads TGCAGTGCTAGACCTAGTGGACGCTTAAATGAGCAGTACTTC.

The rearrangement joins TRBV7-2 to TRBJ1-1; D is unclear. This CDR3 has 12 residues. Germline CDR1 SGHTA, CDR2 FQGNSA. V lost 5 bases and J 3 bases, leaving 7 bases between the germline ends. The CDR3 protein is CASSPFDTEAFF. CDR3 in DNA: TGTGCCAGCAGCCCATTCGACACTGAAGCTTTCTTT.

The rearrangement links TRBV4-2 to TRBJ2-5; tentative D call: TRBD2 (6 bases). Germline assignment: CDR1 LGHNA and CDR2 YNFKEQ. The length of the CDR3 is 16 residues. V shed 0 bases and J shed 5 bases, with 16 bases lying between them. CDR3 nucleotide sequence: TGTGCCAGCAGCCAAGACAGAGCCAGCGGGTGGGAGACCCAGTACTTC. This translates into CASSQDRASGWETQYF.

The chain combines TRBV28 with TRBJ2-1; 8 nucleotides align to TRBD2. After removal of 8 bases from V and 13 bases from J, the junction contained 25 bases not matched to a gene. The CDR3 covers 17 residues. Looked up from germline, CDR1 is MDHEN and CDR2 is SYDVKM. CDR3 in amino acids: CASVLGVAGRHQETQFF. CDR3 bases: TGTGCCAGCGTACTTGGGGTAGCGGGGAGACACCAAGAGACCCAGTTCTTC.

This clonotype appeared a few times. The chain joins TRBV28 to TRBJ2-1, with TRBD1 matching over 10 bases. Losses at the gene ends were 7 bases for V and 7 bases for J; bases not matched to a gene: 10. The CDR3 is 15 residues long. Looked up from germline, CDR1 is MDHEN and CDR2 is SYDVKM. The DNA of the CDR3 is TGTGCCAGCACCATTTCAAGGACAGGGGGTAATGAGCAGTTCTTC. Protein product: CASTISRTGGNEQFF.

This rearrangement joins TRBV20-1 to TRBJ2-1, with D unresolved. V was trimmed by 6 bases and J by 4 bases, leaving 13 bases between them. The CDR3 totals 13 residues. Germline V gives CDR1 DFQATT, CDR2 SNEGSKA (reference sequence). The CDR3 is CSAYPTLYNEQFF. As DNA, the CDR3 is TGCAGTGCCTACCCGACTCTTTACAATGAGCAGTTCTTC.

The rearrangement links TRBV9 to TRBJ1-2; 8 positions agree with TRBD1. V lost 2 bases, J lost 7 bases, and 13 bases stayed unmatched. This CDR3 is 16 amino acids long. Germline V gene data show CDR1 as SGDLS and CDR2 as YYNGEE. CDR3 sequence reads: CASSVESQGAWGGYTF. For the CDR3, the DNA is TGTGCCAGCAGCGTCGAATCCCAGGGGGCATGGGGTGGCTACACCTTC.

J is TRBJ2-1 and V is TRBV3-1; 9 bases are shared with TRBD2. Germline CDR1 LGHDT, CDR2 YNNKEL (reference sequence). This CDR3 is built from 15 residues. V shed 2 bases and J 7 bases; nucleotides not matched to a gene: 6. The CDR3, as DNA: TGTGCCAGCAGCCAATTTAGCGGGGGCCTAAATGAGCAGTTCTTC. Translated: CASSQFSGGLNEQFF.

V is TRBV15 and J is TRBJ1-2; no clear D. V shed 0 bases and J shed 4 bases, with 9 bases lying between them. The CDR3 extends over 14 amino acids. The germline gives CDR1 LNHNV, CDR2 YYDKDF (reference sequence). The CDR3 bases are TGTGCCACCAGCAGAGATAGAGGGAGCTATGGCTACACCTTC. The encoded protein is CATSRDRGSYGYTF.

This clonotype was found a few times. The chain employs TRBV10-3 and TRBJ2-3; TRBD1 might be the D (5 bases). CDR3 size: 14 residues. V shed 8 bases and J shed 2 bases, with 14 bases lying between them. The germline V gene encodes CDR1 ENHRY and CDR2 SYGVKD. The CDR3 nucleotides are TGTGCCATCCGTGGACATACATCCACAGATACGCAGTATTTT. Encoded protein: CAIRGHTSTDTQYF.

V usage is TRBV29-1 and J usage is TRBJ2-1; D gene ambiguous. The J call could be wrong; TRBJ2-7 is a better fit for the DNA end. The V gene's germline CDR1 is SQVTM and CDR2 ANQGSEA. CDR3 length: 13 amino acids. CDR3 protein: CSVEEQPGQEQYF. In DNA form, the CDR3 reads TGCAGCGTTGAAGAGCAGCCGGGTCAGGAGCAGTACTTC.

This chain uses TRBV27 with TRBJ1-1; the D gene is possibly TRBD1 (5 bases). The CDR3 extends over 16 amino acids. CDR1 MNHEY and CDR2 SMNVEV come from the germline V gene (reference sequence). V shed 5 bases and J shed 1 base, with 17 bases lying between them. The CDR3 reads CASSETAGRGNTEAFF. The CDR3 DNA follows: TGTGCCAGCAGTGAGACGGCAGGGAGGGGGAACACTGAAGCTTTCTTT.

The chain joins TRBV2 to TRBJ2-1, with 11 bases aligning to TRBD2. This CDR3 comprises 16 residues. Germline lookup yields CDR1 SNHLY and CDR2 FYNNEI. V dropped 6 bases and J dropped 4; count of bases not matched to a gene: 8. DNA for the CDR3: TGTGCCAGCAGAGAAAAACTAGCGGGAGTATACAATGAGCAGTTCTTC. This encodes CASREKLAGVYNEQFF.

The rearrangement links TRBV4-3 to TRBJ2-1; 14 bases are shared with TRBD2. CDR1 and CDR2 (germline): LGHNA, YSLEER. Losses at the gene ends were 1 base for V and 9 bases for J; bases not matched to a gene: 8. The CDR3 is made up of 17 amino acids. The CDR3 nucleotides read TGCGCCAGCAGCCAAGTAGGCAGACTAGCGGGAGGGTGTGAGCAGTTCTTC. Translated, it gives CASSQVGRLAGGCEQFF.

The V and J genes are TRBV14 and TRBJ1-1; D remains unclear. The germline CDR1 and CDR2 sequences are SGHDN and FVKESK. The CDR3 runs to 17 residues. Trimming cost V 5 bases and J 5 bases, with 24 bases left between them. In DNA form, the CDR3 reads TGTGCCAGCAGCTTAAGTCGTCCGCTGGGAGGGCGGACTGAAGCTTTCTTT. Its protein is CASSLSRPLGGRTEAFF.

The V gene is TRBV7-9, the J gene TRBJ1-5; no reliable D call. The germline gives CDR1 SEHNR, CDR2 FQNEAQ (reference sequence). The CDR3 contains 14 residues. Trimming removed 5 bases from V and 5 bases from J, with 13 bases in between. CDR3 bases: TGTGCCAGCAGCCCTTCGGCGGGCCATCAGCCCCAGCATTTT. It codes for CASSPSAGHQPQHF.

This clonotype was observed a handful of times. The gene calls are TRBV29-1 and TRBJ1-2, with 7 bases identical to TRBD1. Germline values: CDR1 SQVTM, CDR2 ANQGSEA. The CDR3 spans 14 residues. Trimming at V came to 4 bases and at J to 4 bases, leaving 9 bases not matched to a gene. The CDR3, as DNA: TGCAGCGTTGTACCACAGGGGAAGGGCTATGGCTACACCTTC. As protein: CSVVPQGKGYGYTF.